Listed below are T cell receptor beta chains from one sample, sequenced in a study of T-cell reconstitution after alpha-beta-depleted transplantation in children. TCRdb redid the calling of the PCR reads with MiXCR, one entry per CDR3 protein. This table has over 90,000 distinct CDR3 sequences, about 6.8% appearing once. The sample consisted of PBMCs, taken before TCRalphabeta/CD19-depleted stem cell transplant. The receptors come from a boy younger than 10 with acute lymphoblastic leukemia, due to receive a stem cell transplant. Both conserved end residues are part of each CDR3. The D gene is left open where the match is weak.

.,TRBJ1-6,TRBV2,CASSESGGSYNSPLHF
.,TRBJ2-7,TRBV7-2,CASSLHASYEQYF
.,TRBJ2-7,TRBV5-6,CASSLGAGANEWYF
TRBD1,TRBJ1-2,TRBV5-1,CASSLDGQGAYGYTF
.,TRBJ1-5,TRBV4-1,CASSQPGPKWYQPQHF
.,TRBJ2-3,TRBV9,CASSVQGSSTDTQYF
.,TRBJ2-7,TRBV20-1,CSARPLGGDSYEQYF
.,TRBJ2-6,TRBV6-1,CASSEDATGANVLTF
.,TRBJ1-2,TRBV5-6,CASSSRNQGPYGYTF
.,TRBJ1-4,TRBV12-3/TRBV12-4,CASSLQGGEKLFF
.,TRBJ1-6,TRBV3-1,CANSQVSGGNSPLHF
TRBD1,TRBJ2-3,TRBV6-1,CASSEQSDREEATDTQYF
.,TRBJ1-1,TRBV4-2,CASSPQRAGRTEAFF
.,TRBJ2-7,TRBV29-1,CSAQESYEQYF
.,TRBJ1-1,TRBV7-9,CASSPQMNTEAFF
.,TRBJ2-1,TRBV10-3,CAISAGGEYNEQFF
.,TRBJ2-5,TRBV7-9,CASSPSDRAGETQYF
.,TRBJ1-2,TRBV28,CASSLLGANYGYTF
TRBD1,TRBJ2-3,TRBV20-1,CSARAPYRGRDTDTQYF
TRBD1,TRBJ2-7,TRBV5-1,CASSLGDSSISYEQYF
.,TRBJ1-1,TRBV5-5,CASRWGQGITEAFF
.,TRBJ1-1,TRBV7-9,CASSQDPRTEAFF
.,TRBJ1-2,TRBV12-3/TRBV12-4,CASGPGTDPYGYTF
.,TRBJ2-6,TRBV5-1,CASTPGWANVLTF
.,TRBJ1-2,TRBV11-2,CASTAPEGEIYGYTF
TRBD1,TRBJ1-2,TRBV9,CASSVGRTGGGYTF
.,TRBJ2-7,TRBV20-1,CSARDRSDHEQYF
.,TRBJ1-2,TRBV20-1,CSARARLYGYTF
.,TRBJ2-7,TRBV14,CASSTGTPYEQYF
.,TRBJ1-5,TRBV20-1,CSARGGKEVNQPQHF
.,TRBJ1-5,TRBV7-8,CASILLDGFYQPQHF
.,TRBJ2-1,TRBV12-3/TRBV12-4,CASSTGGHEQFF
TRBD1,TRBJ2-2,TRBV5-1,CASSLSVGTGGAGELFF
.,TRBJ1-6,TRBV12-3/TRBV12-4,CASSLQDSYNSPLHF
.,TRBJ1-4,TRBV5-1,CASSLVPGLNEKLFF
TRBD2,TRBJ2-1,TRBV10-3,CAIASGDYNEQFF
.,TRBJ1-3,TRBV5-4,CASSLDRRNTIYF
TRBD1,TRBJ1-6,TRBV7-2,CASSLQGDSPLHF
TRBD2,TRBJ2-1,TRBV3-1,CASSQVWAGGNNEQFF
TRBD1,TRBJ1-1,TRBV6-1,CASSRLDRAEAFF
TRBD2,TRBJ2-3,TRBV6-4,CASSDEARGSDTQYF
TRBD2,TRBJ2-2,TRBV20-1,CCARDPGSGAFTGELFF
.,TRBJ2-3,TRBV5-4,CASNPPGGVSTDTQYF
TRBD1,TRBJ2-7,TRBV6-1,CASMDRGLYEQYF
TRBD1,TRBJ1-5,TRBV2,CASSITGVRQPQHF
.,TRBJ2-3,TRBV2,CASSTDASEDTQYF
TRBD1,TRBJ1-2,TRBV3-1,CASSRQGGGYTF
.,TRBJ2-3,TRBV6-1,CASRAGTVHADTQYF
.,TRBJ2-7,TRBV20-1,CSANREFHEQYF